This T cell receptor beta chain appears in the sequencing data of a study of cytomegalovirus exposure and HLA in healthy donors. General study findings and limits: A later analysis associated 15,000 to 20,000 TCR beta sequences with HLA alleles at a 0.05 false discovery rate. CMV antigen specificity was confirmed in vitro for a few CMV-associated chains.

CDR1 MNHEY and CDR2 SMNVEV come from the germline V gene (reference sequence). The CDR3 length is 13 residues. The V and J ends lost 5 bases and 6 bases, in that order; junction bases with no gene match: 4. PCR involved 60 Vbeta and 13 Jbeta primers. Sequenced by immunoSEQ multiplex PCR; TCRdb stores in-frame clones only, minus some. The sample consists of 90,000 to 150,000 clones, less than 20% of them appearing once. This clone was picked up a small number of times. What it binds is unknown. Donors likely had unrecorded immune exposures despite being nominally healthy when sampled. The sequencing input was PBMCs. The TCR comes from a woman between 18 and 29 years old in good health and CMV-seronegative. The chain joins TRBV27 to TRBJ2-7; TRBD1 matches at 10 bases. The CDR3 DNA is TGTGCCAGCAGTGGGACAGGGGAGCCCGAGCAGTACTTC. Residues: CASSGTGEPEQYF.